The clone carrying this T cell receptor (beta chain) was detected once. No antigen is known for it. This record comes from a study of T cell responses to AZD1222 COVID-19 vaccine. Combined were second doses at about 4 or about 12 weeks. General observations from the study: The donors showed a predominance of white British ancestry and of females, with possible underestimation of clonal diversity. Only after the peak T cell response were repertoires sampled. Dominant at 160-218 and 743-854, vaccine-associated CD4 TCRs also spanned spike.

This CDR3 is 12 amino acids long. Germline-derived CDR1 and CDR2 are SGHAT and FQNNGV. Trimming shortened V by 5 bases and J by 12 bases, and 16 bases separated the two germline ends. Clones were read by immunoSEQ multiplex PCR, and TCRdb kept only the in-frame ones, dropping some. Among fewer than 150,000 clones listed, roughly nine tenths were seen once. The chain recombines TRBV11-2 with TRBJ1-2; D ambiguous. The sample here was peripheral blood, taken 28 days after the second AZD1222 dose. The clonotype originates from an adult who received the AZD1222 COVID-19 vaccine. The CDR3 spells CASSPRTGLHTF. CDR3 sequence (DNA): TGTGCCAGCAGCCCTCGTACCGGCCTTCACACCTTC.